This T cell receptor beta chain was found in a study of CD8+ T cells in alopecia areata. TCR sequencing used cDNA made by reverse transcription of extracted RNA. Assay: immunoSEQ multiplex PCR; the TCRdb copy retains only in-frame clones and omits some. This sample carries approximately 210,000 clones, over 60% of them seen once, and the ten largest clones take roughly 4.2%. Documented treatment: oral pan-JAK inhibitor, 5-10 mg twice daily. Trimming removed 0 bases from V and 4 bases from J, with 12 bases in between. There are 15 residues in the CDR3. Germline V gives CDR1 MNHEY, CDR2 SVGAGI. The gene calls are TRBV6-5 and TRBJ2-5; tentatively, D is TRBD2 (6 bases). The source material was CD4+ T cells sorted from blood, sampled at week 4, from a patient treated with tofacitinib. This sequence originates from a human donor with alopecia areata. CDR3 sequence reads: CASSYSYGGLETQYF. CDR3 DNA: TGTGCCAGCAGTTACTCCTACGGGGGACTAGAGACCCAGTACTTC.